This TCR beta chain emerged from a study of cytomegalovirus exposure and HLA in healthy donors. Across the whole study: Earlier results showed approximately 110 million unique TCR beta sequences derived from roughly 180 million T cells.

This clone has a handful of counts. Its antigen is still unknown. The CDR3 runs to 12 residues. The V and J ends lost 1 base and 6 bases respectively, with 7 bases between them. Germline V CDR1 and CDR2: MNHNS, SASEGT. The study ran its PCR with 60 Vbeta and 13 Jbeta primers. TCRdb keeps only in-frame clones here, not all; method: immunoSEQ multiplex PCR. The sample shows approximately 73,000 clones, roughly 63% of them seen only once. Whole-study results and caveats: Later, an analysis showed that TCR beta chains associated with HLA were more clonally expanded than others that were equally common. Most TCR sequences proved rare, with some public TCRs found in many donors.

Sequencing was performed on PBMCs. This sequence was found in a man aged 25 to 40 in good health and CMV-seropositive. The chain is built from TRBV6-1 and TRBJ2-7; D gene unclear. CDR3 in amino acids: CASSEGTGEQYF. The CDR3 bases are TGTGCCAGCAGTGAAGGAACGGGCGAGCAGTACTTC.